This T cell receptor beta chain is from a study of blood T cell repertoires in COVID-19. Trimming removed 3 bases at V and 0 bases at J, with 8 bases between. The CDR3 is made up of 14 amino acids. Germline assignment: CDR1 SGHTA and CDR2 FQGNSA. TCRdb's copy holds only in-frame clones and misses some; the assay was immunoSEQ multiplex PCR. Altogether fewer than 250,000 clones are present, about 89% being singletons, with the ten largest covering approximately 8.2%. The clonotype was recovered from a young woman who had recovered from COVID-19. The sequenced material came from PBMCs or T cells enriched from blood (not recorded which). The chain couples TRBV7-2 to TRBJ1-2; no clear D gene. The chain's CDR3 is CASSLAPSNYGYTF. The CDR3 bases are TGTGCCAGCAGCTTGGCACCTTCTAACTATGGCTACACCTTC.